These 12 T cell receptor beta chains were sequenced from one sample in a study of tumor-infiltrating lymphocytes in oesophageal squamous cell carcinoma. TCRdb re-analysed the PCR reads in MiXCR, keeping a single row per CDR3 protein. Here the sample spans 15,000 to 20,000 distinct CDR3 sequences, under 45% being singletons. Source material: esophageal tumor tissue. The source of these receptors is a male donor with esophageal squamous cell carcinoma.

As regards this clonotype: The missing conserved phenylalanine or tryptophan at the end of this CDR3 makes a read error likely. No DNA is shown, since the ends of the CDR3 on it are uncertain; the CDR3 is the one TCRdb lists. This sequence joins TRBV7-8 and TRBJ2-7; the table calls TRBD1, which could not be checked here. Termini included, the CDR3 measures 16 amino acids. The germline CDR1 and CDR2 sequences are SGHVS and FQNEAQ. CDR3 sequence: CASSLAWGPYEQYFGS.

This clonotype is labeled as medium-sized. This chain joins TRBV12-3 or TRBV12-4 and TRBJ2-1, with D unclear. The V and J ends lost 7 bases and 11 bases respectively, with 21 bases between them. The CDR3 has 14 amino acids. The CDR3 DNA reads TGTGCCAGCACTCCCAGCTCCGTAACCACCCAGCAGTTCTTC. The encoded protein is CASTPSSVTTQQFF.

This clonotype was detected many times. The chain links TRBV4-2 to TRBJ1-2, with no clear D. CDR3 length equals 15 residues. Germline V lookup: CDR1 LGHNA, CDR2 YNFKEQ. V was cut by 4 bases and J by 8 bases, with 20 bases left in between. CDR3 DNA: TGTGCCAGCAGCCCCGCCCAAGGGCAGGTTCTCGGCTACACCTTC. Protein product: CASSPAQGQVLGYTF.

There are many counts of this clonotype. The chain recombines TRBV7-6 with TRBJ1-3; D is unclear. Germline values: CDR1 SGHVS, CDR2 FNYEAQ. The CDR3 sequence is 14 residues long. The germline V and J ends were trimmed by 3 bases and 2 bases, with 8 bases remaining between them. The CDR3 DNA follows: TGTGCCAGCAGCTTTACGGGGACTGGAAACACCATATATTTT. It translates to CASSFTGTGNTIYF.

The chain uses TRBV6-8 and TRBJ2-1, with 8 bases identical to TRBD1. This CDR3 spans 15 amino acids. Germline CDR1 MNHGY, CDR2 SAAAGT. Trimming at V came to 5 bases and at J to 1 base, leaving 4 bases not matched to a gene. The CDR3 sequence is CASSVGQVSYNEQFF. The CDR3 DNA reads TGTGCCAGCAGTGTGGGACAGGTTTCCTACAATGAGCAGTTCTTC.

This chain joins TRBV7-3 and TRBJ2-2; weak D call: TRBD1 (5 bases). The V end was cut by 0 bases, the J end by 4 bases, with 9 bases between. Germline CDR1 SGHTA, CDR2 FQGTGA. The length of the CDR3 is 15 residues. CDR3 protein: CASSLTQGSTGELFF. The CDR3 DNA is TGTGCCAGCAGCTTAACCCAGGGTAGCACCGGGGAGCTGTTTTTT.

This clonotype was detected ten times or more. At one of its ends the junction is not consistent with the germline gene, which may arise from a read error. The chain combines TRBV11-2 with TRBJ2-5, with unresolved D. This CDR3 spans 12 amino acids. From germline, CDR1 is SGHAT and CDR2 FQNNGV. The CDR3, as DNA: TGTGCCAGCAGCTTAGCCCAAGGGCCCAGGAACTTC. Its translation: CASSLAQGPRNF.

There are many counts of this clonotype. The chain uses TRBV19 and TRBJ1-1; 9 positions agree with TRBD1. CDR1 is LNHDA, CDR2 SQIVND, per germline (reference sequence). Trimming removed 7 bases from V and 3 bases from J; junction bases left unmatched: 9. CDR3 length: 15 amino acids. CDR3: CASIPQTGGHTEAFF. CDR3 bases: TGTGCCAGTATCCCGCAGACAGGGGGTCACACTGAAGCTTTCTTT. Looking up the rest from reference TRBV19 and TRBJ1-1 gives the full variable domain: DGGITQSPKYLFRKEGQNVTLSCEQNLNHDAMYWYRQDPGQGLRLIYYSQIVNDFQKGDIAEGYSVSREKKESFPLTVTSAQKNPTAFYLCASIPQTGGHTEAFFGQGTRLTVV.

This chain connects TRBV7-9 to TRBJ2-1; no firm D call. The germline CDR1 and CDR2 sequences are SEHNR and FQNEAQ (reference sequence). The V end was cut by 5 bases, the J end by 9 bases, with 14 bases between. The CDR3 spans 13 residues. The CDR3 here is CASSHPRVGEQFF. The CDR3 bases are TGTGCCAGCAGCCATCCTAGGGTAGGTGAGCAGTTCTTC.

The rearrangement uses TRBV28 and TRBJ2-3, with 15 bases matching TRBD2. The V gene's germline CDR1 is MDHEN and CDR2 SYDVKM. The CDR3 extends over 17 amino acids. Germline trimming cut 6 bases from V and 7 bases from J; bases unmatched to any gene: 11. CDR3 sequence reads: CASSHPRGLAGGYTQYF. The DNA for the CDR3 is TGTGCCAGCAGCCATCCCAGAGGACTAGCGGGAGGGTATACGCAGTATTTT.

This clonotype occurred a few times. The V gene is TRBV3-1, the J gene TRBJ1-2, with a weak D call TRBD1 (5 bases). In germline, CDR1 is LGHDT, CDR2 YNNKEL (reference sequence). V was cut by 1 base and J by 8 bases, with 11 bases left in between. The length of the CDR3 is 13 residues. CDR3: CASSQVQGSGYTF. The CDR3 coding sequence is TGTGCCAGCAGCCAAGTTCAGGGATCGGGCTACACCTTC.

For this clonotype: A clone one base away is much larger, so this may be a read error. The V gene is TRBV5-6, the J gene TRBJ2-1; no clear D. Germline CDR1 is SGHDT and CDR2 is YYEEEE. The CDR3 is 11 residues long. The ends were cut back, 4 bases at V and 10 bases at J, with 9 bases in the middle. The CDR3 is CASSHNHEQFF. CDR3 in DNA: TGTGCCAGCAGCCATAATCACGAGCAGTTCTTC.